The 22 T cell receptor beta chains below all came from one sample that was sequenced in a study of beta chain features in type 1 diabetes. Expressed TCRB transcripts were sequenced, since all the RNA that had been isolated was reverse transcribed. Profiled with immunoSEQ multiplex PCR; TCRdb holds only in-frame clones, not every one. The sample lists fewer than 550,000 clones; approximately 10% were seen once. The sample consisted of naive CD4+ T cells from blood. The receptor set was obtained from a woman aged 18 to 35 in good health.

V and J are TRBV12-5 and TRBJ2-2; TRBD1 matches 7 bases. The trim removed 1 base at V and 7 bases at J, leaving 3 bases unmatched. CDR1 is LGHNT and CDR2 is FRNRAP in the germline V gene. The CDR3 consists of 14 residues. CDR3 bases: TGTGCTAGTGGTTTGGGACAGGGACACGGGGAGCTGTTTTTT. This sequence encodes CASGLGQGHGELFF.

The genes are TRBV9 and TRBJ1-4; 8 positions agree with TRBD1. J lost 8 bases, V lost 3 bases, and 15 bases had no gene match. Germline V lookup: CDR1 SGDLS, CDR2 YYNGEE. This CDR3 spans 17 amino acids. CDR3 DNA: TGTGCCAGCAGCGGGGACCCCACGACAGGGGATCGGGAAAAACTGTTTTTT. Its translation: CASSGDPTTGDREKLFF.

This clone has more than one count but fewer than ten. The CDR3 DNA reads TGCGCCAGCAGCCCATGGACTAGCGCAGAGTACGGTGAGACCCAGTACTTC. This gives the protein CASSPWTSAEYGETQYF. The rearrangement uses TRBV4-1 and TRBJ2-5, with 9 bases that match TRBD2. This CDR3 is built from 17 residues. In germline, CDR1 is MGHRA, CDR2 YSYEKL. The V gene end was trimmed by 4 bases and the J gene end by 5 bases; junction bases not matched to a gene: 14.

The rearrangement joins TRBV18 to TRBJ2-5, with D unresolved. The germline V gene encodes CDR1 KGHSH and CDR2 LQKENI. The ends were cut back, 0 bases at V and 5 bases at J, with 7 bases in the middle. This CDR3 is 13 amino acids long. CDR3 in DNA: TGTGCCAGCTCACCACCGGGGTATGAGACCCAGTACTTC. Translation gives CASSPPGYETQYF.

This clone was seen more than once but under ten times. The same CDR3 can be traced to other DNA sequences in this sample. The rearrangement links TRBV7-2 to TRBJ2-7, with D possibly TRBD2 on 6 matching bases. The length of the CDR3 is 15 residues. V gave up 1 base and J gave up 0 bases, with 10 bases separating them. Germline assignment: CDR1 SGHTA and CDR2 FQGNSA. The CDR3 protein is CASSLEGGGSYEQYF. Written as DNA, the CDR3 is TGTGCCAGCAGCTTAGAGGGAGGCGGCTCCTACGAGCAGTACTTC.

The chain combines TRBV18 with TRBJ1-4; possibly TRBD1 for D (5 bases). Trimming stripped 3 bases from V and 8 bases from J, with 19 bases between. From germline, CDR1 is KGHSH and CDR2 LQKENI. This CDR3 contains 16 residues. The DNA of the CDR3 is TGTGCCAGCTCACCGGGCAGGGCAAAGTCAGGAGAAAAACTGTTTTTT. Its translation: CASSPGRAKSGEKLFF.

This clone was found many times. In the same sample, other DNA sequences code for this CDR3. The chain is built from TRBV7-2 and TRBJ1-1, with D uncertain. The CDR3 totals 12 residues. Germline lookup yields CDR1 SGHTA and CDR2 FQGNSA. Trimming took 3 bases from V and 1 from J, leaving 3 bases between them. CDR3 coding DNA: TGTGCCAGCAGCTTTCCGAACACTGAAGCTTTCTTT. Translating gives CASSFPNTEAFF.

The table lists this clone with a few counts. The chain has TRBV27 and TRBJ1-4; tentatively, D is TRBD1 (5 bases). V was pared by 8 bases and J by 10 bases, with 20 bases between. The CDR3 extends over 14 amino acids. In germline, CDR1 is MNHEY, CDR2 SMNVEV (reference sequence). The chain's CDR3 is CASSTQQDIPKLFF. Here the CDR3 DNA reads TGTGCCAGCTCAACCCAGCAGGACATCCCAAAACTGTTTTTT.

The rearrangement uses TRBV15 and TRBJ1-4; D call uncertain. This CDR3 is built from 13 residues. V gave up 0 bases and J gave up 8 bases, with 7 bases separating them. Looked up from germline, CDR1 is LNHNV and CDR2 is YYDKDF (reference sequence). In DNA form, the CDR3 reads TGTGCCACCAGCAGAGATCGGCGGGAAAAACTGTTTTTT. This encodes CATSRDRREKLFF.

This clone has only a few counts. The chain couples TRBV7-2 to TRBJ2-3, with TRBD2 identical over 14 bases. V trimming: 8 bases; J trimming: 5 bases; junction bases outside the gene matches: 9. Germline lookup yields CDR1 SGHTA and CDR2 FQGNSA. This CDR3 is built from 16 residues. The CDR3 region is CASGGTSGSYVDTQYF. Here the CDR3 DNA reads TGTGCCAGCGGTGGGACTAGCGGGAGTTATGTAGATACGCAGTATTTT.

The chain couples TRBV9 to TRBJ2-3, with D unresolved. The length of the CDR3 is 14 residues. V was pared by 0 bases and J by 4 bases, with 9 bases between. Looked up from germline, CDR1 is SGDLS and CDR2 is YYNGEE. The CDR3 loop reads CASSVVWGSDTQYF. The DNA of the CDR3 is TGTGCCAGCAGCGTAGTCTGGGGTTCAGATACGCAGTATTTT.

This clone has only a few counts. This rearrangement joins TRBV11-2 to TRBJ2-7; 8 positions match TRBD1. V gave up 4 bases and J gave up 3 bases; unmatched junction bases: 5. CDR1 and CDR2 from the germline V gene are SGHAT and FQNNGV. The CDR3 contains 14 residues. The CDR3 here is CASSYDRGNYEQYF. The CDR3 nucleotides read TGTGCCAGCAGCTACGACAGGGGCAACTACGAGCAGTACTTC.

The gene calls are TRBV29-1 and TRBJ2-5; TRBD2 matches 13 bases. Germline assignment: CDR1 SQVTM and CDR2 ANQGSEA. This CDR3 spans 14 amino acids. V shed 6 bases and J 5 bases; nucleotides not matched to a gene: 6. CDR3 nucleotide sequence: TGCAGCGTCCTACGACTAGCGGGAGGTGAGACCCAGTACTTC. Amino acids: CSVLRLAGGETQYF. The complete variable domain, with remaining parts taken from reference TRBV29-1 and TRBJ2-5, reads SAVISQKPSRDICQRGTSLTIQCQVDSQVTMMFWYRQQPGQSLTLIATANQGSEATYESGFVIDKFPISRPNLTFSTLTVSNMSPEDSSIYLCSVLRLAGGETQYFGPGTRLLVL.

The chain recombines TRBV7-8 with TRBJ1-1; D is ambiguous. The V gene lost 5 bases and the J gene lost 3 bases, with 13 bases spanning the gap. Germline V gene data show CDR1 as SGHVS and CDR2 as FQNEAQ. The CDR3 consists of 14 residues. This chain's CDR3 is CASSPGAIDTEAFF. The DNA of the CDR3 is TGTGCCAGCAGCCCCGGCGCCATTGACACTGAAGCTTTCTTT.

This chain links TRBV7-9 with TRBJ2-7; D may match TRBD1 or TRBD2 (5 bases each). CDR1 is SEHNR, CDR2 FQNEAQ, per germline (reference sequence). With 1 base removed from V and 5 bases from J, the gap between germline ends came to 12 bases. The CDR3 length is 14 residues. CDR3 sequence: CASSLDVRENEQYV. The CDR3 coding sequence is TGTGCCAGCAGCTTAGATGTCAGGGAGAACGAGCAGTACGTC.

This clone has just a few counts. The chain employs TRBV7-2 and TRBJ2-5; 8 positions agree with TRBD2. In germline, CDR1 is SGHTA, CDR2 FQGNSA. V was clipped by 3 bases and J by 3 bases; unmatched bases: 9. The CDR3 sequence is 16 residues long. CDR3 residues: CASSFGRAGNKETQYF. In DNA form, the CDR3 reads TGTGCCAGCAGCTTCGGGAGGGCGGGGAATAAAGAGACCCAGTACTTC.

The gene calls are TRBV7-2 and TRBJ2-5; D perhaps matches TRBD2 (6 bases). Trimming removed 5 bases at V and 4 bases at J, with 14 bases between. The germline V gene has CDR1 SGHTA and CDR2 FQGNSA. The CDR3 spans 14 residues. The CDR3 sequence is CASSIHWDSETQYF. In nucleotides, the CDR3 is TGTGCCAGCAGCATCCACTGGGACTCAGAGACCCAGTACTTC.

This clone has more than one count but fewer than ten. The J gene is TRBJ1-1, the V gene TRBV10-3, with TRBD1 as a possible D gene (6 bases). This CDR3 has 13 residues. CDR1 ENHRY and CDR2 SYGVKD come from the germline V gene. Trimming removed 10 bases at V and 1 base at J, with 13 bases between. As DNA, the CDR3 is TGTGCCACCGCGGGGGCTTGGAACACTGAAGCTTTCTTT. This gives the protein CATAGAWNTEAFF.

The chain has TRBV7-2 and TRBJ2-2; tentative D call: TRBD1 (5 bases). The V and J ends lost 5 bases and 6 bases respectively, with 13 bases between them. Germline CDR1 and CDR2: SGHTA and FQGNSA. This CDR3 contains 14 residues. The CDR3 loop is CASSPIQGSGELFF. In DNA form, the CDR3 reads TGTGCCAGCAGCCCGATCCAGGGATCCGGGGAGCTGTTTTTT.

The chain recombines TRBV11-2 with TRBJ2-6; unclear D gene. The CDR3 contains 17 residues. Trimming cost V 5 bases and J 0 bases, with 14 bases left between them. Germline V gene sequence: CDR1 SGHAT, CDR2 FQNNGV. CDR3 DNA: TGTGCCAGCAGCCCGATACGGACGCGCTCTGGGGCCAACGTCCTGACTTTC. It encodes CASSPIRTRSGANVLTF.

The V gene is TRBV2, the J gene TRBJ2-7; D remains ambiguous. The germline CDR1 and CDR2 sequences are SNHLY and FYNNEI. Trimming left V 8 bases short and J 1 base short, with 12 bases between. The CDR3 extends over 13 amino acids. CDR3 sequence: CASGGPLSYEQYF. The CDR3 DNA reads TGTGCCAGCGGTGGTCCATTGTCCTACGAGCAGTACTTC. The full variable domain, its missing parts supplied by reference TRBV2 and TRBJ2-7, is EPEVTQTPSHQVTQMGQEVILRCVPISNHLYFYWYRQILGQKVEFLVSFYNNEISEKSEIFDDQFSVERPDGSNFTLKIRSTKLEDSAMYFCASGGPLSYEQYFGPGTRLTVT.

The chain carries TRBV7-6 and TRBJ2-7; TRBD1 matches at 9 bases. Germline CDR1 is SGHVS and CDR2 is FNYEAQ. CDR3 size: 14 residues. V lost 2 bases and J lost 2; bases outside the gene matches: 1. The CDR3 nucleotides are TGTGCCAGCAGCTTAAGACAGGGGGCCTACGAGCAGTACTTC. Translation: CASSLRQGAYEQYF.